These T cell receptor beta chains were read from a single sample in a study of blood T cells in healthy people across ages. TCRdb passed the 5' RACE reads through MiXCR, listing each CDR3 protein once. The sample shows fewer than 900,000 distinct CDR3 sequences, roughly 49% of them seen only once. The sample was blood. These receptor sequences come from a woman in her sixties or seventies in good health. Each CDR3 is given with its conserved first and last residue. A D gene is named only where the DNA matches it firmly. The listing skips clone size in some rows; elsewhere it reads once, few, many or a size class.

j_call: TRBJ2-3; clone_size: .; d_call: TRBD2; v_call: TRBV10-3; cdr3_aa: CAISETGLANTQYF; cdr3_nt: TGTGCCATCAGTGAGACCGGACTAGCCAATACGCAGTATTTT
j_call: TRBJ1-2; clone_size: .; d_call: .; v_call: TRBV7-9; cdr3_aa: CASSGDPSGGYTF; cdr3_nt: TGTGCCAGCAGCGGCGACCCTTCAGGGGGCTACACCTTC
j_call: TRBJ2-7; clone_size: .; d_call: .; v_call: TRBV3-1; cdr3_aa: CASSQDLSSSYEQYF; cdr3_nt: TGTGCCAGCAGCCAAGATTTGTCTAGCTCCTACGAGCAGTACTTC
j_call: TRBJ2-5; clone_size: .; d_call: TRBD2; v_call: TRBV5-4; cdr3_aa: CASSPVRSGGLLGKETQYF; cdr3_nt: TGTGCCAGCAGCCCCGTAAGATCGGGAGGGCTTTTGGGTAAAGAGACCCAGTACTTC
j_call: TRBJ2-1; clone_size: .; d_call: TRBD2; v_call: TRBV20-1; cdr3_aa: CSARRLAGKNEQFF; cdr3_nt: TGCAGTGCAAGACGGCTAGCGGGGAAGAATGAGCAGTTCTTC
j_call: TRBJ1-1; clone_size: .; d_call: .; v_call: TRBV28; cdr3_aa: CALSPLGVNTEAFF; cdr3_nt: TGTGCCTTATCCCCACTCGGGGTTAACACTGAAGCTTTCTTT
j_call: TRBJ2-7; clone_size: few; d_call: TRBD2; v_call: TRBV20-1; cdr3_aa: CSARILAGVEQYF; cdr3_nt: TGCAGTGCTAGAATACTAGCGGGAGTCGAGCAGTACTTC
j_call: TRBJ2-7; clone_size: .; d_call: .; v_call: TRBV7-9; cdr3_aa: CASSLDLGSYEQYF; cdr3_nt: TGTGCCAGCAGCTTAGACTTGGGTTCCTACGAGCAGTACTTC
j_call: TRBJ2-2; clone_size: many; d_call: TRBD2; v_call: TRBV28; cdr3_aa: CASRSWRESNTGELFF; cdr3_nt: TGTGCCAGCAGATCATGGCGGGAGTCGAACACCGGGGAGCTGTTTTTT
j_call: TRBJ2-5; clone_size: .; d_call: .; v_call: TRBV20-1; cdr3_aa: CSERTGILGETQYF; cdr3_nt: TGCAGTGAACGTACAGGGATTCTAGGGGAGACCCAGTACTTC
j_call: TRBJ2-7; clone_size: few; d_call: TRBD2; v_call: TRBV27; cdr3_aa: CASSRPGLAEDEQYF; cdr3_nt: TGTGCCAGCAGTAGACCGGGACTAGCGGAGGACGAGCAGTACTTC
j_call: TRBJ2-7; clone_size: few; d_call: TRBD2; v_call: TRBV7-2; cdr3_aa: CASSPVTGGAYEQYF; cdr3_nt: TGTGCCAGCAGCCCTGTGACGGGGGGAGCCTACGAGCAGTACTTC
j_call: TRBJ2-1; clone_size: .; d_call: TRBD1; v_call: TRBV7-9; cdr3_aa: CASSALQGAYNEQFF; cdr3_nt: TGTGCCAGCAGCGCCCTACAGGGGGCCTACAATGAGCAGTTCTTC
j_call: TRBJ1-4; clone_size: .; d_call: .; v_call: TRBV9; cdr3_aa: CASSVETYEKLFF; cdr3_nt: TGTGCCAGCAGCGTAGAAACGTATGAAAAACTGTTTTTT
j_call: TRBJ2-1; clone_size: .; d_call: .; v_call: TRBV28; cdr3_aa: CASRLGGGTYNEQFF; cdr3_nt: TGTGCCAGCAGGCTCGGCGGGGGCACCTACAATGAGCAGTTCTTC
j_call: TRBJ2-7; clone_size: .; d_call: TRBD2; v_call: TRBV27; cdr3_aa: CASSLYTGTSGYNEQYF; cdr3_nt: TGTGCCAGCAGTTTGTATACCGGGACTAGCGGCTACAATGAGCAGTACTTC
j_call: TRBJ2-4; clone_size: .; d_call: TRBD2; v_call: TRBV20-1; cdr3_aa: CSAREASGANIQYF; cdr3_nt: TGCAGTGCTAGAGAAGCTAGCGGAGCCAACATTCAGTACTTC
j_call: TRBJ2-7; clone_size: .; d_call: .; v_call: TRBV28; cdr3_aa: CASRGQGLAGNSYEQYF; cdr3_nt: TGTGCCAGCAGGGGACAGGGCTTAGCGGGAAACTCCTACGAGCAGTACTTC
j_call: TRBJ2-5; clone_size: few; d_call: .; v_call: TRBV20-1; cdr3_aa: CSARDPQKETQYF; cdr3_nt: TGCAGTGCTAGAGACCCTCAGAAGGAGACCCAGTACTTC
j_call: TRBJ1-1; clone_size: once; d_call: .; v_call: TRBV18; cdr3_aa: CASSPTVGANTEAFF; cdr3_nt: TGTGCCAGCTCACCAACGGTGGGCGCGAACACTGAAGCTTTCTTT
j_call: TRBJ2-1; clone_size: .; d_call: .; v_call: TRBV5-1; cdr3_aa: CASSLVGGSQGTYNEQFF; cdr3_nt: TGCGCCAGCAGCTTAGTCGGGGGCTCCCAGGGCACCTACAATGAGCAGTTCTTC
j_call: TRBJ2-5; clone_size: .; d_call: .; v_call: TRBV6-2/TRBV6-3; cdr3_aa: CASSYGNRMQETQYF; cdr3_nt: TGTGCCAGCAGTTACGGGAACAGGATGCAAGAGACCCAGTACTTC
j_call: TRBJ2-5; clone_size: .; d_call: .; v_call: TRBV10-3; cdr3_aa: CAIGGIGGQQETQYF; cdr3_nt: TGTGCCATCGGCGGTATAGGGGGACAACAAGAGACCCAGTACTTC
j_call: TRBJ2-6; clone_size: .; d_call: TRBD1; v_call: TRBV28; cdr3_aa: CASSLTGRAGANVLTF; cdr3_nt: TGTGCCAGCAGTCTGACAGGGCGAGCTGGGGCCAACGTCCTGACTTTC
j_call: TRBJ2-7; clone_size: .; d_call: TRBD2; v_call: TRBV20-1; cdr3_aa: CSAPPLAVNSYEQYF; cdr3_nt: TGCAGTGCACCGCCCCTAGCGGTAAACTCCTACGAGCAGTACTTC